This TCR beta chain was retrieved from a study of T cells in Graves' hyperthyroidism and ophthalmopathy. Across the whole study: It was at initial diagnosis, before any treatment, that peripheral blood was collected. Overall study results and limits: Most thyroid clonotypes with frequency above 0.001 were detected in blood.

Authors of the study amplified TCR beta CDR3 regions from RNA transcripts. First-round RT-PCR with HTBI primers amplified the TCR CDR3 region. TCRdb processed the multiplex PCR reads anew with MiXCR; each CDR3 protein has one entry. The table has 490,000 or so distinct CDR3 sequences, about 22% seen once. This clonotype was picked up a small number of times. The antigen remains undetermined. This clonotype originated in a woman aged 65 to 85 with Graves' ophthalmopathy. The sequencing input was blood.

CDR3 sequence (DNA): TGTGCCAGCAGTTACTCGCGGCGGGGTCAGCGCTCTGGAAACACCATATATTTT. It specifies CASSYSRRGQRSGNTIYF. The chain is built from TRBV6-6 and TRBJ1-3; D gene uncertain. This CDR3 has 18 amino acids. V was shortened by 0 bases and J by 0 bases, with 15 bases between the two germline ends. The germline V gene encodes CDR1 MNHNY and CDR2 SVGAGI (reference sequence).